A single sample is the source of the 17 T cell receptor beta chains below, sequenced in a study of technical replicates of blood from a few donors. Produced via immunoSEQ multiplex PCR; TCRdb's table is partial and in-frame only. Of more than 65,000 clones listed, approximately 96% are singletons. The sequencing sample was made of T cells isolated from PBMCs. All receptors come from a human donor in good health.

This chain links TRBV6-5 with TRBJ1-1; D is possibly TRBD1 (6 bases). V lost 6 bases, J lost 1 base, and 12 bases lay in between. Germline V gene lookup returns CDR1 MNHEY and CDR2 SVGAGI. This CDR3 is built from 14 residues. The CDR3 bases are TGTGCCAGCAGCCCAGGGGTTCGGAACACTGAAGCTTTCTTT. It is translated as CASSPGVRNTEAFF.

The rearrangement joins TRBV6-5 to TRBJ2-3, with TRBD2 identical over 10 bases. The CDR3 is made up of 14 amino acids. Germline trimming cut 6 bases from V and 5 bases from J; bases unmatched to any gene: 5. Germline V CDR1 and CDR2: MNHEY, SVGAGI. CDR3 in amino acids: CASSPAGGIDTQYF. DNA of the CDR3: TGTGCCAGCAGCCCAGCGGGAGGGATAGATACGCAGTATTTT.

The chain is built from TRBV6-6 and TRBJ1-5, with D uncertain. Germline CDR1 is MNHNY and CDR2 is SVGAGI (reference sequence). V shed 8 bases and J shed 3 bases, with 8 bases lying between them. The CDR3 extends over 12 amino acids. CDR3 in DNA: TGTGCCAGCGTTAGAAACAATCAGCCCCAGCATTTT. Protein product: CASVRNNQPQHF.

CDR3 sequence: CASGLEETQYF. The CDR3 DNA reads as TGTGCCAGCGGACTAGAAGAGACCCAGTACTTC. The rearrangement links TRBV13 to TRBJ2-5; 7 nucleotides agree with TRBD2. CDR3 length: 11 amino acids. Germline V gene sequence: CDR1 PRHDT, CDR2 FYEKMQ (reference sequence). The junction had 0 bases not matched to a gene; V was cut back by 8 bases and J by 3 bases.

The table lists this clone with a count of one. The chain carries TRBV27 and TRBJ2-6; TRBD1 aligns across 7 bases. The J segment lost 0 bases and the V segment lost 2 bases, leaving 10 bases of the junction unmatched. Germline V gene sequence: CDR1 MNHEY, CDR2 SMNVEV (reference sequence). The CDR3 length is 19 residues. CDR3 nucleotides: TGTGCCAGCAGTTTACCGCGGACAGGTCTAATCTCTGGGGCCAACGTCCTGACTTTC. Amino acids: CASSLPRTGLISGANVLTF.

V gene TRBV7-6 combines with J gene TRBJ1-1; D not certain. CDR1 and CDR2 from the germline V gene are SGHVS and FNYEAQ. There are 15 residues in the CDR3. The germline V and J ends were trimmed by 4 bases and 0 bases, with 12 bases remaining between them. CDR3 sequence (DNA): TGTGCCAGCAGCTCGCGGTACGGCCTGAACACTGAAGCTTTCTTT. Translated: CASSSRYGLNTEAFF.

This chain links TRBV7-9 with TRBJ1-4, with 10 bases identical to TRBD1. Germline trimming cut 5 bases from V and 6 bases from J; bases unmatched to any gene: 6. The CDR3 runs to 15 residues. CDR1 and CDR2 (germline): SEHNR, FQNEAQ (reference sequence). The CDR3 loop reads CASSRRGTGDEKLFF. CDR3 sequence (DNA): TGTGCCAGCAGCCGCAGAGGGACAGGGGATGAAAAACTGTTTTTT.

This clone was detected a few times. The V call is TRBV6-1, the J call TRBJ2-7; D is possibly TRBD1 (6 bases). This CDR3 is 13 amino acids long. CDR1 and CDR2 from the germline V gene are MNHNS and SASEGT. The germline V and J ends were trimmed by 6 bases and 6 bases, with 15 bases remaining between them. In DNA form, the CDR3 reads TGTGCCAGCAGCGAAAACAGGGTCCTCGAGCAGTACTTC. It codes for CASSENRVLEQYF.

The rearrangement uses TRBV14 and TRBJ2-7; 8 bases fit TRBD2. Per the germline V gene, CDR1 is SGHDN and CDR2 is FVKESK. V lost 0 bases, J lost 0 bases, and 7 bases stayed unmatched. The CDR3 consists of 17 residues. CDR3 DNA sequence: TGTGCCAGCAGCCAAGATAATCGACTAGCGTTCTCCTACGAGCAGTACTTC. This sequence encodes CASSQDNRLAFSYEQYF.

This clone came up a few times. V usage is TRBV5-1 and J usage is TRBJ2-7; no reliable D call. Germline V gives CDR1 SGHRS, CDR2 YFSETQ. The CDR3 consists of 16 residues. Trimming removed 7 bases at V and 2 bases at J, with 22 bases between. The CDR3 DNA reads as TGCGCCAGCGCCCCTGTACTTGAGCAGAGGACCTACGAGCAGTACTTC. It encodes CASAPVLEQRTYEQYF.

V is TRBV20-1 and J is TRBJ1-1; no firm D call. The CDR3 is made up of 11 amino acids. The germline V gene encodes CDR1 DFQATT and CDR2 SNEGSKA (reference sequence). V was clipped by 5 bases and J by 3 bases, with 7 bases between them. The CDR3 coding sequence is TGCAGTGCTCTACGGGACACTGAAGCTTTCTTT. Translation gives CSALRDTEAFF.

The chain joins TRBV18 to TRBJ1-5; no definite D call. Trimming cost V 3 bases and J 6 bases, with 12 bases left between them. The CDR3 covers 14 residues. Germline lookup yields CDR1 KGHSH and CDR2 LQKENI. CDR3 bases: TGTGCCAGCTCACCCTACGGGGTCATTCAGCCCCAGCATTTT. This gives the protein CASSPYGVIQPQHF.

The chain uses TRBV15 and TRBJ2-2; no firm D call. V lost 8 bases, J lost 2 bases, and 9 bases lay in between. This CDR3 has 13 amino acids. Germline CDR1 and CDR2: LNHNV and YYDKDF (reference sequence). For the CDR3, the DNA is TGTGCCACCGAAACAGTCAACACCGGGGAGCTGTTTTTT. Translation gives CATETVNTGELFF. Based on the CDR3 plus reference TRBV15 and TRBJ2-2, the full variable domain is DAMVIQNPRYQVTQFGKPVTLSCSQTLNHNVMYWYQQKSSQAPKLLFHYYDKDFNNEADTPDNFQSRRPNTSFCFLDIRSPGLGDTAMYLCATETVNTGELFFGEGSRLTVL.

CDR3: CASSEAGYNEKLFF. In DNA, the CDR3 is TGTGCCAGCAGTGAGGCAGGTTACAATGAAAAACTGTTTTTT. The rearrangement uses TRBV2 and TRBJ1-4; D ambiguous. The CDR3 totals 14 residues. Germline assignment: CDR1 SNHLY and CDR2 FYNNEI. The V gene lost 3 bases and the J gene lost 5 bases, with 10 bases spanning the gap. Full variable domain (remainder filled in from reference TRBV2 and TRBJ1-4): EPEVTQTPSHQVTQMGQEVILRCVPISNHLYFYWYRQILGQKVEFLVSFYNNEISEKSEIFDDQFSVERPDGSNFTLKIRSTKLEDSAMYFCASSEAGYNEKLFFGSGTQLSVL.

The rearrangement links TRBV2 to TRBJ1-3; D perhaps matches TRBD1 (5 bases). CDR3 length: 15 residues. V dropped 4 bases and J dropped 4 bases, with 14 bases sitting between them. Germline values: CDR1 SNHLY, CDR2 FYNNEI. CDR3 DNA: TGTGCCAGCAGTGTTTATAGGGGCGAAGGAAACACCATATATTTT. Translated, it gives CASSVYRGEGNTIYF.

The chain carries TRBV19 and TRBJ2-3, with D maybe TRBD1 (7 bases). Trimming took 4 bases from V and 13 from J, leaving 15 bases between them. Germline CDR1 is LNHDA and CDR2 is SQIVND (reference sequence). This CDR3 is built from 12 residues. The CDR3 DNA reads as TGTGCCAGTAGTACAGGGGGACAGCGGGAGTATTTT. Translation gives CASSTGGQREYF.

The chain is built from TRBV25-1 and TRBJ2-1; 9 nucleotides align to TRBD2. Trimming took 2 bases from V and 7 from J; bases not matched to a gene: 6. Per germline, CDR1 MGHDK and CDR2 SYGVNS. The length of the CDR3 is 15 residues. This chain's CDR3 is CASSELAGLGNEQFF. As DNA, the CDR3 is TGTGCCAGCAGTGAACTAGCGGGACTGGGGAATGAGCAGTTCTTC. The whole variable domain, remainder taken from reference TRBV25-1 and TRBJ2-1, is EADIYQTPRYLVIGTGKKITLECSQTMGHDKMYWYQQDPGMELHLIHYSYGVNSTEKGDLSSESTVSRIRTEHFPLTLESARPSHTSQYLCASSELAGLGNEQFFGPGTRLTVL.